Presented here are 20 T cell receptor beta chains from one specimen sequenced in a study of blood T cell repertoires in COVID-19 (dated by TCRdb to between 2020 and 2021). The library relied on the immunoSEQ multiplex PCR assay. The table was pulled from immuneACCESS by TCRdb, which kept in-frame rearrangements only. Such tables lose some clones; where checked, under half of the loss comes from unresolved V genes, and the rest has no known cause. For this sample the table gives about 320,000 clones, of which under 95% were detected only once. Around 2.5% of the sample goes to the ten largest clones. Source material: PBMCs or T cells enriched from blood (not recorded which). These receptors were collected from a man between 60 and 70 years old who had recovered from COVID-19.

CDR3 sequence: CASKGLADHNTGELFF. The CDR3 DNA sequence: TGTGCCAGCAAGGGACTAGCGGACCACAACACCGGGGAGCTGTTTTTT. The rearrangement uses TRBV2 and TRBJ2-2, with TRBD2 matching over 11 bases. The CDR3 totals 16 residues. After removal of 7 bases from V and 2 bases from J, the junction contained 6 bases not matched to a gene. The germline CDR1 and CDR2 sequences are SNHLY and FYNNEI.

This chain links TRBV19 with TRBJ1-2; the match to TRBD1 covers 8 bases. This CDR3 region has 16 residues. Germline V gene sequence: CDR1 LNHDA, CDR2 SQIVND (reference sequence). Losses at the gene ends were 4 bases for V and 4 bases for J; bases not matched to a gene: 11. This chain's CDR3 is CASSKPTTGASYGYTF. CDR3 DNA sequence: TGTGCCAGTAGTAAACCCACGACAGGGGCGAGCTATGGCTACACCTTC.

The genes are TRBV7-2 and TRBJ2-1; weak D call: TRBD2 (6 bases). The CDR3 has 15 amino acids. Germline CDR1 is SGHTA and CDR2 is FQGNSA. V lost 5 bases to trimming and J lost 6 bases, with 17 bases between them. The CDR3, as DNA: TGTGCCAGCAGCCTGACTAGACTACGGGGCAATGAGCAGTTCTTC. Translated: CASSLTRLRGNEQFF.

The genes are TRBV4-1 and TRBJ1-1; a weak D match, TRBD1 (6 bases). The germline V gene has CDR1 MGHRA and CDR2 YSYEKL. V gave up 1 base and J gave up 4 bases, with 13 bases separating them. The CDR3 has 15 amino acids. The CDR3 sequence: CASSQGPTGLTEAFF. For the CDR3, the DNA is TGCGCCAGCAGCCAAGGACCCACAGGGCTCACTGAAGCTTTCTTT.

The chain uses TRBV5-1 and TRBJ1-4; D remains unclear. Trimming removed 2 bases at V and 7 bases at J, with 12 bases between. Germline CDR1 SGHRS, CDR2 YFSETQ. This CDR3 comprises 14 residues. Written as DNA, the CDR3 is TGCGCCAGCAGCTTCGGAGGGCCGGGTGAAAAACTGTTTTTT. This gives the protein CASSFGGPGEKLFF.

This clone is a singleton in its sample. This chain uses TRBV5-4 with TRBJ1-1; D might be TRBD1 (5 bases). The germline V gene encodes CDR1 SGHNT and CDR2 YYREEE (reference sequence). The CDR3 has 17 amino acids. The germline V and J ends were trimmed by 4 bases and 1 base, with 20 bases remaining between them. The CDR3: CASSPVFVGQGNTEAFF. CDR3 in DNA: TGTGCCAGCAGCCCGGTTTTTGTTGGGCAGGGGAACACTGAAGCTTTCTTT.

CDR3 sequence reads: CASSEAGGRTEAFF. In DNA form, the CDR3 reads TGTGCCAGCAGTGAAGCAGGGGGCCGGACTGAAGCTTTCTTT. The chain is built from TRBV2 and TRBJ1-1, with TRBD1 identical over 7 bases. This CDR3 region has 14 residues. V was clipped by 0 bases and J by 5 bases; unmatched bases: 3. Germline loops: CDR1 SNHLY, CDR2 FYNNEI. The full variable domain, in which reference TRBV2 and TRBJ1-1 provide the parts outside the CDR3, is EPEVTQTPSHQVTQMGQEVILRCVPISNHLYFYWYRQILGQKVEFLVSFYNNEISEKSEIFDDQFSVERPDGSNFTLKIRSTKLEDSAMYFCASSEAGGRTEAFFGQGTRLTVV.

This clone was picked up one time. The gene calls are TRBV11-2 and TRBJ1-5; TRBD1 aligns across 8 bases. J lost 6 bases, V lost 5 bases, and 6 bases had no gene match. This CDR3 region has 14 residues. Germline V gives CDR1 SGHAT, CDR2 FQNNGV. CDR3 residues: CASSEIQGAQPQHF. The CDR3 nucleotides read TGTGCCAGCAGCGAAATCCAGGGGGCTCAGCCCCAGCATTTT.

The chain uses TRBV18 and TRBJ1-1, with D unclear. The V end lost 3 bases, the J end lost 4 bases, and 12 bases lay between the germline ends. The length of the CDR3 is 14 residues. CDR1 and CDR2 from the germline V gene are KGHSH and LQKENI. The CDR3 loop is CASSPDPGSTEAFF. As DNA, the CDR3 is TGTGCCAGCTCACCGGACCCGGGGAGCACTGAAGCTTTCTTT.

This chain joins TRBV27 and TRBJ1-6; D is ambiguous. V lost 4 bases and J 11 bases, leaving 21 bases between the germline ends. Germline V gene data show CDR1 as MNHEY and CDR2 as SMNVEV (reference sequence). The CDR3 sequence is 16 residues long. CDR3 DNA: TGTGCCAGCAGTTCCTACACGGCCGGGAGCCAGGCACCCCTCCACTTT. Its translation is CASSSYTAGSQAPLHF.

This clone came up a few times. This chain links TRBV7-6 with TRBJ2-2; 7 bases are shared with TRBD1. The CDR3 covers 16 residues. The germline V gene has CDR1 SGHVS and CDR2 FNYEAQ. After removal of 4 bases from V and 0 bases from J, the junction contained 5 bases not matched to a gene. CDR3 DNA: TGTGCCAGCAGCTCCTGGGGGACAGCGAACACCGGGGAGCTGTTTTTT. Its translation is CASSSWGTANTGELFF.

The chain has TRBV7-9 and TRBJ2-1, with 13 bases that match TRBD2. The CDR3 is made up of 15 amino acids. V gave up 5 bases and J gave up 6 bases; unmatched junction bases: 4. From germline, CDR1 is SEHNR and CDR2 FQNEAQ (reference sequence). CDR3: CASSPGLAGSNEQFF. In nucleotides, the CDR3 is TGTGCCAGCAGCCCGGGACTAGCGGGGAGCAATGAGCAGTTCTTC. Supplemented by reference TRBV7-9 and TRBJ2-1, the full variable domain reads DTGVSQNPRHKITKRGQNVTFRCDPISEHNRLYWYRQTLGQGPEFLTYFQNEAQLEKSRLLSDRFSAERPKGSFSTLEIQRTEQGDSAMYLCASSPGLAGSNEQFFGPGTRLTVL.

This sequence joins TRBV9 and TRBJ1-4, with no clear D. Trimming stripped 4 bases from V and 0 bases from J, with 13 bases between. The CDR3 runs to 16 residues. CDR1 and CDR2 from the germline V gene are SGDLS and YYNGEE. CDR3 nucleotide sequence: TGTGCCAGCAGCCCCGGAGACTGGACAACTAATGAAAAACTGTTTTTT. Amino acids: CASSPGDWTTNEKLFF.

The rearrangement uses TRBV15 and TRBJ2-1, with D perhaps TRBD2 (5 bases). With 1 base removed from V and 7 bases from J, the gap between germline ends came to 14 bases. Germline CDR1 reads LNHNV; CDR2 reads YYDKDF (reference sequence). The CDR3 spans 15 residues. Here the CDR3 DNA reads TGTGCCACCAGCAGAGCCAGAGGACTCAAAAATGAGCAGTTCTTC. Translation gives CATSRARGLKNEQFF.

J is TRBJ1-1 and V is TRBV4-1; no reliable D call. Germline CDR1 is MGHRA and CDR2 is YSYEKL. The germline V and J ends were trimmed by 0 bases and 3 bases, with 8 bases remaining between them. The CDR3 is 14 amino acids. CDR3: CASSQDPGYTEAFF. The CDR3 nucleotides are TGCGCCAGCAGCCAAGATCCGGGTTACACTGAAGCTTTCTTT.

The gene calls are TRBV19 and TRBJ1-5; D unclear. Germline V gives CDR1 LNHDA, CDR2 SQIVND (reference sequence). The V end was cut by 6 bases, the J end by 4 bases, with 13 bases between. The CDR3 is made up of 14 amino acids. The DNA for the CDR3 is TGTGCCAGTAGCAATGGCAGGTGGAATCAGCCCCAGCATTTT. As protein: CASSNGRWNQPQHF.

V and J are TRBV6-2 or TRBV6-3 and TRBJ1-6; D is possibly TRBD1 (6 bases). Germline V gene lookup returns CDR1 MNHEY and CDR2 SVGEGT. Trimming shortened V by 6 bases and J by 9 bases, and 21 bases separated the two germline ends. The CDR3 is 16 amino acids. The CDR3 nucleotides are TGTGCCAGCAGCGATCAAAAGCAGGGGTACGGTTCACCCCTCCACTTT. It is translated as CASSDQKQGYGSPLHF.

V usage is TRBV2 and J usage is TRBJ2-7, with TRBD1 matching 7 bases. V lost 7 bases, J lost 0 bases, and 6 bases stayed unmatched. Germline V lookup: CDR1 SNHLY, CDR2 FYNNEI. The CDR3 sequence is 14 residues long. DNA of the CDR3: TGTGCCAGCATTAAAGGGGGCGCCTCCTACGAGCAGTACTTC. It encodes CASIKGGASYEQYF.

The rearrangement links TRBV16 to TRBJ1-5; 10 bases are shared with TRBD1. The germline V gene has CDR1 KGHSY and CDR2 FQNENV. This CDR3 comprises 17 residues. With V trimmed by 0 bases and J by 1 base, 3 bases remained unmatched. CDR3 bases: TGTGCCAGCAGCCAATCCCGACAGGGGGCGAGCAATCAGCCCCAGCATTTT. Encoded protein: CASSQSRQGASNQPQHF.

The V and J genes are TRBV7-9 and TRBJ1-2; 9 positions agree with TRBD1. This CDR3 has 15 residues. Germline V gives CDR1 SEHNR, CDR2 FQNEAQ (reference sequence). V was clipped by 5 bases and J by 4 bases; unmatched bases: 8. CDR3 amino acids: CASSTQGAESYGYTF. The CDR3 nucleotides are TGTGCCAGCAGCACACAGGGGGCAGAGTCCTATGGCTACACCTTC.